This is a list of T cell receptor beta chains from one sample in a study of shared clonotypes between healthy human individuals. The assay was immunoSEQ multiplex PCR, and TCRdb's table has in-frame clones only and misses some. The sample records about 2.5 million clones, 80% to 95% being singletons. Sequencing was done on a sample of naive CD4+ T cells from PBMCs. These TCRs come from a young man in good health. Some clones in this sample may be carry-over from other donors' samples. The CDR3 runs from the conserved cysteine through the conserved F or W. Each record gives: D gene, clone size, CDR3 length, V gene, J gene, CDR3 protein, CDR3 DNA. D genes are given only for firm matches. The size entry is marked missing in some rows and otherwise reads once, few, many or a size class.

D gene: TRBD2
clone size: NA
CDR3 length: 16
V gene: TRBV2
J gene: TRBJ2-5
CDR3 protein: CASSVNSGTSGETQYF
CDR3 DNA: TGTGCCAGCAGTGTCAACTCCGGGACTAGCGGAGAGACCCAGTACTTC

D gene: NA
clone size: NA
CDR3 length: 15
V gene: TRBV28
J gene: TRBJ2-7
CDR3 protein: CASSLPGPRTYEQYF
CDR3 DNA: TGTGCCAGCAGTCTTCCCGGCCCAAGGACATACGAGCAGTACTTC

D gene: TRBD1
clone size: NA
CDR3 length: 13
V gene: TRBV15
J gene: TRBJ2-5
CDR3 protein: CATRQGSAETQYF
CDR3 DNA: TGTGCCACTCGACAGGGATCGGCGGAGACCCAGTACTTC

D gene: NA
clone size: NA
CDR3 length: 14
V gene: TRBV2
J gene: TRBJ2-6
CDR3 protein: CARRAGDGANVLTF
CDR3 DNA: TGTGCCAGAAGGGCCGGCGATGGGGCCAACGTCCTGACTTTC

D gene: NA
clone size: NA
CDR3 length: 15
V gene: TRBV7-3
J gene: TRBJ2-1
CDR3 protein: CASSPNLDYYNEQFF
CDR3 DNA: TGTGCCAGCAGCCCCAACTTAGACTACTACAATGAGCAGTTCTTC

D gene: NA
clone size: NA
CDR3 length: 14
V gene: TRBV27
J gene: TRBJ2-3
CDR3 protein: CASSYGTLTDTQYF
CDR3 DNA: TGTGCCAGCAGCTACGGGACTCTCACAGATACGCAGTATTTT

D gene: NA
clone size: NA
CDR3 length: 15
V gene: TRBV6-1
J gene: TRBJ2-7
CDR3 protein: CASRKGRDNSYEQYF
CDR3 DNA: TGTGCCAGCAGGAAGGGCCGGGACAACTCCTACGAGCAGTACTTC

D gene: NA
clone size: once
CDR3 length: 13
V gene: TRBV6-5
J gene: TRBJ2-3
CDR3 protein: CASSPPGTDTQYF
CDR3 DNA: TGTGCCAGCAGTCCGCCCGGGACAGATACGCAGTATTTT

D gene: NA
clone size: NA
CDR3 length: 16
V gene: TRBV11-2
J gene: TRBJ1-2
CDR3 protein: CASSLDIMRTEYGYTF
CDR3 DNA: TGTGCCAGCAGCTTAGATATTATGCGGACTGAGTATGGCTACACCTTC

D gene: TRBD1
clone size: NA
CDR3 length: 15
V gene: TRBV7-2
J gene: TRBJ1-4
CDR3 protein: CASSFPQGVSEKLFF
CDR3 DNA: TGTGCCAGCAGCTTTCCCCAGGGGGTGAGCGAAAAACTGTTTTTT

D gene: NA
clone size: once
CDR3 length: 11
V gene: TRBV28
J gene: TRBJ2-7
CDR3 protein: CASTTFGEQYF
CDR3 DNA: TGTGCCAGCACTACCTTTGGCGAGCAGTACTTC

D gene: NA
clone size: once
CDR3 length: 15
V gene: TRBV5-1
J gene: TRBJ2-5
CDR3 protein: CASSLGPQGQETQYF
CDR3 DNA: TGCGCCAGCAGCTTGGGACCCCAAGGACAAGAGACCCAGTACTTC

D gene: TRBD2
clone size: once
CDR3 length: 16
V gene: TRBV27
J gene: TRBJ2-5
CDR3 protein: CASSSGLAGALETQYF
CDR3 DNA: TGTGCCAGCAGTTCCGGACTAGCGGGAGCTTTGGAGACCCAGTACTTC

D gene: TRBD1
clone size: once
CDR3 length: 13
V gene: TRBV7-3
J gene: TRBJ2-7
CDR3 protein: CASSLEGQGEQYF
CDR3 DNA: TGTGCCAGCAGCCTAGAGGGACAGGGAGAGCAGTACTTC

D gene: NA
clone size: NA
CDR3 length: 14
V gene: TRBV5-1
J gene: TRBJ2-7
CDR3 protein: CASSLGWDSYEQYF
CDR3 DNA: TGCGCCAGCAGCTTGGGGTGGGATTCCTACGAGCAGTACTTC

D gene: NA
clone size: NA
CDR3 length: 12
V gene: TRBV7-3
J gene: TRBJ2-1
CDR3 protein: CASSLTSSEQFF
CDR3 DNA: TGTGCCAGCAGCTTAACCTCTAGCGAGCAGTTCTTC

D gene: TRBD2
clone size: NA
CDR3 length: 14
V gene: TRBV5-1
J gene: TRBJ2-3
CDR3 protein: CASSSTLASGTQYF
CDR3 DNA: TGCGCCAGCAGCTCTACGCTAGCTAGCGGGACGCAGTATTTT

D gene: TRBD2
clone size: NA
CDR3 length: 16
V gene: TRBV18
J gene: TRBJ2-2
CDR3 protein: CASSVGLAGITGELFF
CDR3 DNA: TGTGCCAGCTCAGTGGGACTAGCGGGAATCACCGGGGAGCTGTTTTTT

D gene: NA
clone size: NA
CDR3 length: 14
V gene: TRBV5-6
J gene: TRBJ2-1
CDR3 protein: CASSLLLRYNEQFF
CDR3 DNA: TGTGCCAGCAGCTTGCTCCTGAGATACAATGAGCAGTTCTTC

D gene: NA
clone size: NA
CDR3 length: 13
V gene: TRBV11-2
J gene: TRBJ2-7
CDR3 protein: CASSLVRVYEQYF
CDR3 DNA: TGTGCCAGCAGCTTAGTCAGGGTATACGAGCAGTACTTC

D gene: NA
clone size: once
CDR3 length: 15
V gene: TRBV27
J gene: TRBJ1-3
CDR3 protein: CASSLRRGSGNTIYF
CDR3 DNA: TGTGCCAGCAGTTTAAGGAGGGGCTCTGGAAACACCATATATTTT

D gene: TRBD1
clone size: NA
CDR3 length: 15
V gene: TRBV15
J gene: TRBJ1-1
CDR3 protein: CATSRGPPGGTEAFF
CDR3 DNA: TGTGCCACCAGCAGAGGCCCCCCAGGGGGGACTGAAGCTTTCTTT

D gene: NA
clone size: NA
CDR3 length: 14
V gene: TRBV5-4
J gene: TRBJ2-1
CDR3 protein: CASSVQLGVNEQFF
CDR3 DNA: TGTGCCAGCAGCGTACAGCTCGGGGTCAATGAGCAGTTCTTC

D gene: TRBD1
clone size: NA
CDR3 length: 15
V gene: TRBV9
J gene: TRBJ2-7
CDR3 protein: CASSDKGGDGYEQYF
CDR3 DNA: TGTGCCAGCAGCGACAAAGGGGGCGACGGCTACGAGCAGTACTTC

D gene: TRBD1
clone size: NA
CDR3 length: 13
V gene: TRBV5-1
J gene: TRBJ2-1
CDR3 protein: CASSLDRGNEQFF
CDR3 DNA: TGCGCCAGCAGCTTAGACAGGGGCAATGAGCAGTTCTTC

D gene: NA
clone size: NA
CDR3 length: 14
V gene: TRBV5-4
J gene: TRBJ1-3
CDR3 protein: CASSFGTAGNTIYF
CDR3 DNA: TGTGCCAGCAGCTTCGGGACGGCTGGAAACACCATATATTTT

D gene: NA
clone size: few
CDR3 length: 14
V gene: TRBV7-9
J gene: TRBJ1-1
CDR3 protein: CASSVGAVYTEAFF
CDR3 DNA: TGTGCCAGCAGCGTAGGGGCTGTGTACACTGAAGCTTTCTTT

D gene: TRBD2
clone size: NA
CDR3 length: 14
V gene: TRBV7-3
J gene: TRBJ2-3
CDR3 protein: CASRSGTSLDTQYF
CDR3 DNA: TGTGCCAGCAGGTCCGGGACTAGCTTGGATACGCAGTATTTT

D gene: NA
clone size: NA
CDR3 length: 13
V gene: TRBV12-5
J gene: TRBJ2-6
CDR3 protein: CASGNSGANVLTF
CDR3 DNA: TGTGCTAGTGGCAACTCTGGGGCCAACGTCCTGACTTTC

D gene: NA
clone size: NA
CDR3 length: 14
V gene: TRBV28
J gene: TRBJ1-1
CDR3 protein: CASSFAAGRGEAFF
CDR3 DNA: TGTGCCAGCAGTTTTGCGGCAGGGAGGGGTGAAGCTTTCTTT

D gene: NA
clone size: NA
CDR3 length: 13
V gene: TRBV2
J gene: TRBJ1-2
CDR3 protein: CASSEARAYGYTF
CDR3 DNA: TGTGCCAGCAGTGAAGCCAGGGCCTATGGCTACACCTTC

D gene: TRBD1
clone size: NA
CDR3 length: 16
V gene: TRBV15
J gene: TRBJ2-3
CDR3 protein: CATSSPGTAFADTQYF
CDR3 DNA: TGTGCCACCAGCAGCCCCGGGACAGCTTTTGCAGATACGCAGTATTTT

D gene: TRBD2
clone size: NA
CDR3 length: 16
V gene: TRBV13
J gene: TRBJ2-1
CDR3 protein: CASSLAGTRAGNEQFF
CDR3 DNA: TGTGCCAGCAGCTTAGCAGGGACTAGGGCCGGCAATGAGCAGTTCTTC

D gene: NA
clone size: NA
CDR3 length: 13
V gene: TRBV6-1
J gene: TRBJ1-1
CDR3 protein: CASVGRRQGWTFF
CDR3 DNA: TGTGCCAGCGTTGGGAGAAGGCAGGGGTGGACTTTCTTT

D gene: NA
clone size: NA
CDR3 length: 15
V gene: TRBV11-2
J gene: TRBJ2-1
CDR3 protein: CASIKGPLFYNEQFF
CDR3 DNA: TGTGCCAGCATCAAAGGACCGCTTTTCTACAATGAGCAGTTCTTC

D gene: TRBD1
clone size: NA
CDR3 length: 16
V gene: TRBV18
J gene: TRBJ1-2
CDR3 protein: CASSRGDSSSNYGYTF
CDR3 DNA: TGTGCCAGCTCCCGGGGGGACAGTTCCTCTAACTATGGCTACACCTTC

D gene: TRBD2
clone size: NA
CDR3 length: 15
V gene: TRBV5-1
J gene: TRBJ2-5
CDR3 protein: CASRQAGPVQETQYF
CDR3 DNA: TGCGCCAGCCGACAAGCGGGACCAGTACAAGAGACCCAGTACTTC

D gene: TRBD1
clone size: NA
CDR3 length: 16
V gene: TRBV11-1
J gene: TRBJ1-4
CDR3 protein: CASSLRQGARSEKLFF
CDR3 DNA: TGTGCCAGCAGCTTACGGCAGGGGGCGAGGAGTGAAAAACTGTTTTTT

D gene: NA
clone size: NA
CDR3 length: 14
V gene: TRBV7-3
J gene: TRBJ1-2
CDR3 protein: CASSLDVSNYGYTF
CDR3 DNA: TGTGCCAGCAGCTTGGACGTTTCCAACTATGGCTACACCTTC

D gene: NA
clone size: NA
CDR3 length: 11
V gene: TRBV6-6
J gene: TRBJ1-1
CDR3 protein: CASSPGVEAFF
CDR3 DNA: TGTGCCAGCAGTCCCGGGGTTGAAGCTTTCTTT

D gene: TRBD1
clone size: once
CDR3 length: 14
V gene: TRBV7-9
J gene: TRBJ2-7
CDR3 protein: CASSPGQGVYEQYF
CDR3 DNA: TGTGCCAGCAGCCCGGGACAGGGGGTGTACGAGCAGTACTTC

D gene: NA
clone size: NA
CDR3 length: 16
V gene: TRBV9
J gene: TRBJ2-3
CDR3 protein: CASSVRSAASTDTQYF
CDR3 DNA: TGTGCCAGCAGCGTTCGTAGTGCTGCTAGCACAGATACGCAGTATTTT

D gene: TRBD1
clone size: NA
CDR3 length: 14
V gene: TRBV6-6
J gene: TRBJ2-3
CDR3 protein: CASRKQGRTDTQYF
CDR3 DNA: TGTGCCAGCAGAAAACAGGGGCGCACAGATACGCAGTATTTT

D gene: TRBD2
clone size: NA
CDR3 length: 17
V gene: TRBV7-2
J gene: TRBJ2-7
CDR3 protein: CASSRRTGGRGGYEQYF
CDR3 DNA: TGTGCCAGCAGCCGGCGGACGGGAGGGAGGGGTGGCTACGAGCAGTACTTC

D gene: TRBD1
clone size: once
CDR3 length: 14
V gene: TRBV10-3
J gene: TRBJ2-7
CDR3 protein: CAISGTGGGTEQYF
CDR3 DNA: TGTGCCATCAGTGGGACAGGTGGGGGAACCGAGCAGTACTTC

D gene: TRBD2
clone size: once
CDR3 length: 15
V gene: TRBV7-9
J gene: TRBJ2-7
CDR3 protein: CASSFGGGRDDEQYF
CDR3 DNA: TGTGCCAGCAGCTTTGGTGGCGGGAGAGATGACGAGCAGTACTTC

D gene: TRBD1
clone size: once
CDR3 length: 15
V gene: TRBV7-9
J gene: TRBJ1-3
CDR3 protein: CASSGTTGSGNTIYF
CDR3 DNA: TGTGCCAGCAGCGGGACGACAGGGTCAGGAAACACCATATATTTT

D gene: NA
clone size: once
CDR3 length: 12
V gene: TRBV29-1
J gene: TRBJ2-5
CDR3 protein: CSVNRDQETQYF
CDR3 DNA: TGCAGCGTCAACAGGGACCAAGAGACCCAGTACTTC

D gene: TRBD2
clone size: NA
CDR3 length: 15
V gene: TRBV5-6
J gene: TRBJ2-7
CDR3 protein: CASSPGTSGSNEQYF
CDR3 DNA: TGTGCCAGCAGCCCGGGGACTAGCGGGAGTAACGAGCAGTACTTC